In its sample, the clone carrying this TCR beta chain was seen a few times. No antigen is known for it. The sample belongs to a study of cytomegalovirus exposure and HLA in healthy donors. Study-wide results and caveats: The authors later found most CMV-associated TCR beta chains appeared HLA-restricted.

PCR involved 60 Vbeta and 13 Jbeta primers. Authors' data handling: Later reanalysis found 70 million to 95 million unique TCR beta chains, around 11 million of them shared. Data came from immunoSEQ multiplex PCR; TCRdb stores just in-frame clones and leaves some out. V and J calls and clone size are as listed in that table; D and trimming were resolved from the DNA. The sample contains about 150,000 clones, 9.7% of which appear only once. Germline lookup yields CDR1 LNHDA and CDR2 SQIVND (reference sequence). The V end was cut by 6 bases, the J end by 8 bases, with 16 bases between. CDR3 length equals 13 residues.

Sequencing used PBMCs. This chain joins TRBV19 and TRBJ1-2, with D possibly matching TRBD1 (6 bases). The sequence came from a man aged 45-65 years in good health and CMV-seronegative. CDR3 nucleotide sequence: TGTGCCAGTAGAACGTGGGGGCTTTCGGGCTACACCTTC. This sequence encodes CASRTWGLSGYTF.